The 29 T cell receptor beta chains presented below share a single source sample, sequenced in a study of blood T cell repertoires in COVID-19. Profiling relied on immunoSEQ multiplex PCR, and the TCRdb table lists in-frame clones only, not all of them. The sample has about 360,000 clones; 70% to 90% are singletons. Sequenced material: peripheral blood. The receptors derive from a human donor in a cohort sampled during active COVID-19.

This sequence joins TRBV12-3 or TRBV12-4 and TRBJ2-2, with D perhaps matching TRBD1 (6 bases). The CDR3 is 12 residues long. Trimming cost V 7 bases and J 5 bases, with 8 bases left between them. The CDR3 region has the DNA TGTGCCAGCAACAGGGCGACCGGGGAGCTGTTTTTT. Amino acids: CASNRATGELFF.

The V gene is TRBV6-4, the J gene TRBJ1-1; 9 bases fit TRBD1. Germline loops: CDR1 MRHNA, CDR2 SNTAGT. This CDR3 is built from 14 residues. V was clipped by 5 bases and J by 4 bases; unmatched bases: 5. The CDR3 DNA is TGTGCCAGCAGTCCGACAGGGGGGAGCACTGAAGCTTTCTTT. Translating it yields CASSPTGGSTEAFF.

The DNA for the CDR3 is TGTGCCAGCAGCTCTCAGATGTCAAGGAGGGCCTACAATGAGCAGTTCTTC. Amino acid sequence: CASSSQMSRRAYNEQFF. V and J are TRBV11-2 and TRBJ2-1; tentatively, D is TRBD2 (6 bases). Deletions cut 4 bases from V and 2 bases from J, with 18 bases between. The CDR3 is 17 amino acids. Germline CDR1 reads SGHAT; CDR2 reads FQNNGV.

The chain combines TRBV14 with TRBJ1-1; D gene uncertain. Germline lookup yields CDR1 SGHDN and CDR2 FVKESK. This CDR3 has 14 amino acids. V lost 1 base and J lost 0, with 6 bases in between. CDR3 loop: CASSQGTVNTEAFF. CDR3 nucleotide sequence: TGTGCCAGCAGCCAAGGAACAGTGAACACTGAAGCTTTCTTT.

The chain couples TRBV2 to TRBJ1-2; D is uncertain. The germline V gene encodes CDR1 SNHLY and CDR2 FYNNEI. V was clipped by 3 bases and J by 3 bases, with 8 bases between them. This CDR3 spans 13 amino acids. The CDR3 spells CASSEFRDYGYTF. The CDR3 region has the DNA TGTGCCAGCAGTGAGTTCCGGGACTATGGCTACACCTTC.

The chain joins TRBV7-9 to TRBJ2-1; 10 bases align to TRBD1. Trimming removed 3 bases from V and 5 bases from J; junction bases left unmatched: 13. The CDR3 is 18 amino acids. The germline CDR1 and CDR2 sequences are SEHNR and FQNEAQ (reference sequence). CDR3 nucleotide sequence: TGTGCCAGCAGCTTGTGGTACTTCCGGGACAGGGGCCACAATGAGCAGTTCTTC. This codes for CASSLWYFRDRGHNEQFF. The full variable domain, completed using reference TRBV7-9 and TRBJ2-1, is DTGVSQNPRHKITKRGQNVTFRCDPISEHNRLYWYRQTLGQGPEFLTYFQNEAQLEKSRLLSDRFSAERPKGSFSTLEIQRTEQGDSAMYLCASSLWYFRDRGHNEQFFGPGTRLTVL.

The chain uses TRBV5-1 and TRBJ2-7; TRBD2 agrees at 8 bases. This CDR3 comprises 16 residues. V shed 3 bases, J shed 5 bases, and the junction held 13 bases outside the gene matches. The V gene's germline CDR1 is SGHRS and CDR2 YFSETQ. The CDR3 loop reads CASSSSDATSADEQYF. The CDR3 DNA reads TGCGCCAGCAGCTCCTCCGACGCGACTAGCGCGGACGAGCAGTACTTC.

This clone has only one observation. The chain combines TRBV6-5 with TRBJ1-2, with TRBD1 matching over 7 bases. V lost 6 bases and J lost 4; bases outside the gene matches: 5. The CDR3 totals 13 residues. Germline-derived CDR1 and CDR2 are MNHEY and SVGAGI. The CDR3 reads CASSPGTVYGYTF. Here the CDR3 DNA reads TGTGCCAGCAGCCCCGGGACAGTCTATGGCTACACCTTC.

This clone was seen once. This chain links TRBV10-3 with TRBJ1-1; D might be TRBD1 (5 bases). Germline V gene sequence: CDR1 ENHRY, CDR2 SYGVKD. The CDR3 is made up of 14 amino acids. Trimming pared 7 bases from V and 6 bases from J, leaving 18 bases between. The DNA for the CDR3 is TGTGCCATCACCAACACGGACATTTTCCCTGAAGCTTTCTTT. Translated, it gives CAITNTDIFPEAFF.

The gene calls are TRBV6-6 and TRBJ1-5; D call uncertain. This CDR3 has 16 residues. Germline V CDR1 and CDR2: MNHNY, SVGAGI (reference sequence). Trimming took off 4 bases at V and 0 bases at J, with 13 bases between the two ends. The CDR3 protein is CASSSLNSYSNQPQHF. The CDR3 region has the DNA TGTGCCAGCAGTTCACTTAACAGTTATAGCAATCAGCCCCAGCATTTT.

The count of this clone is one. The V call is TRBV25-1, the J call TRBJ2-1; D remains unclear. The CDR3 has 11 amino acids. Looked up from germline, CDR1 is MGHDK and CDR2 is SYGVNS. The V gene lost 4 bases and the J gene lost 5 bases, with 3 bases spanning the gap. This chain's CDR3 is CASSGNNEQFF. The CDR3, as DNA: TGTGCCAGCAGTGGTAACAATGAGCAGTTCTTC.

This rearrangement joins TRBV5-6 to TRBJ2-5, with 9 bases aligning to TRBD2. Germline V gene lookup returns CDR1 SGHDT and CDR2 YYEEEE. The CDR3 sequence is 16 residues long. The V segment lost 4 bases and the J segment 1 base; nucleotides outside the gene matches: 8. The CDR3 protein is CASSQAGGALQETQYF. The CDR3 DNA reads as TGTGCCAGCAGCCAAGCGGGGGGCGCCCTCCAAGAGACCCAGTACTTC.

This sequence joins TRBV5-1 and TRBJ2-3, with D perhaps matching TRBD1 (6 bases). Deletions cut 4 bases from V and 1 base from J, with 19 bases between. CDR1 and CDR2 from the germline V gene are SGHRS and YFSETQ. The CDR3 spans 17 residues. The CDR3 DNA follows: TGCGCCAGCAGCACCATATACAGGGCTGGAGGCACAGATACGCAGTATTTT. It translates to CASSTIYRAGGTDTQYF. Full variable domain (missing parts from reference TRBV5-1 and TRBJ2-3): KAGVTQTPRYLIKTRGQQVTLSCSPISGHRSVSWYQQTPGQGLQFLFEYFSETQRNKGNFPGRFSGRQFSNSRSEMNVSTLELGDSALYLCASSTIYRAGGTDTQYFGPGTRLTVL.

The chain links TRBV11-2 to TRBJ1-3, with D uncertain. This CDR3 spans 17 amino acids. Trimming removed 1 base at V and 0 bases at J, with 13 bases between. CDR1 is SGHAT and CDR2 is FQNNGV in the germline V gene. The CDR3 region is CASSLAASGYSGNTIYF. Here the CDR3 DNA reads TGTGCCAGCAGCTTAGCAGCCAGCGGCTACTCTGGAAACACCATATATTTT.

The rearrangement links TRBV3-1 (or the pseudogene TRBV3-2) to TRBJ1-5; TRBD1 aligns across 9 bases. The CDR3 consists of 15 residues. Germline V gene sequence: CDR1 LGHDT, CDR2 YNNKEL (reference sequence). V dropped 6 bases and J dropped 7; count of bases not matched to a gene: 10. CDR3: CASSHTGTGMQPQHF. CDR3 coding DNA: TGTGCCAGCAGTCATACCGGGACAGGGATGCAGCCCCAGCATTTT.

The chain employs TRBV5-4 and TRBJ2-2, with 10 bases identical to TRBD2. The junction had 3 bases not matched to a gene; V was cut back by 2 bases and J by 2 bases. The CDR3 has 16 residues. Germline V lookup: CDR1 SGHNT, CDR2 YYREEE (reference sequence). CDR3 bases: TGTGCCAGCAGCTTAGGACTAGCGGAAAACACCGGGGAGCTGTTTTTT. Translation gives CASSLGLAENTGELFF. The full variable domain, with the rest looked up from reference TRBV5-4 and TRBJ2-2, is ETGVTQSPTHLIKTRGQQVTLRCSSQSGHNTVSWYQQALGQGPQFIFQYYREEENGRGNFPPRFSGLQFPNYSSELNVNALELDDSALYLCASSLGLAENTGELFFGEGSRLTVL.

This chain links TRBV25-1 with TRBJ2-1; 7 nucleotides agree with TRBD1. The V and J ends lost 2 bases and 6 bases, in that order; junction bases with no gene match: 7. This CDR3 spans 15 amino acids. Germline CDR1 MGHDK, CDR2 SYGVNS. CDR3 region: CASSERGTDRNEQFF. The CDR3 nucleotides read TGTGCCAGCAGTGAAAGGGGGACAGATCGCAATGAGCAGTTCTTC.

This chain joins TRBV11-3 and TRBJ2-1; TRBD2 aligns across 14 bases. This CDR3 spans 21 amino acids. The J segment lost 4 bases and the V segment lost 0 bases, leaving 14 bases of the junction unmatched. Looked up from germline, CDR1 is SGHNT and CDR2 is YENEEA. The CDR3 region has the DNA TGTGCCAGCAGCTTAGACAGGCACGGGACTAGCGGGAGCTCCCGGTACAATGAGCAGTTCTTC. Translation gives CASSLDRHGTSGSSRYNEQFF. Filled out from reference TRBV11-3 and TRBJ2-1, the complete variable domain reads EAGVVQSPRYKIIEKKQPVAFWCNPISGHNTLYWYLQNLGQGPELLIRYENEEAVDDSQLPKDRFSAERLKGVDSTLKIQPAELGDSAVYLCASSLDRHGTSGSSRYNEQFFGPGTRLTVL.

This sequence joins TRBV2 and TRBJ2-2, with D tentatively TRBD2 (5 bases). Germline V gene sequence: CDR1 SNHLY, CDR2 FYNNEI. This CDR3 is built from 12 residues. Trimming cost V 6 bases and J 6 bases, with 8 bases left between them. This CDR3 is CASSGDAGELFF. DNA of the CDR3: TGTGCCAGCAGCGGGGATGCCGGGGAGCTGTTTTTT.

The rearrangement uses TRBV28 and TRBJ1-6; 10 nucleotides align to TRBD1. V lost 6 bases, J lost 9 bases, and 5 bases stayed unmatched. Germline V gives CDR1 MDHEN, CDR2 SYDVKM. This CDR3 comprises 14 residues. CDR3 sequence reads: CASSLRDRGSPLHF. In DNA, the CDR3 is TGTGCCAGCAGCCTCCGGGACAGGGGTTCACCCCTCCACTTT.

The rearrangement uses TRBV6-5 and TRBJ1-3; D call uncertain. Germline loops: CDR1 MNHEY, CDR2 SVGAGI. This CDR3 contains 14 residues. V was trimmed by 5 bases and J by 0 bases, leaving 8 bases between them. CDR3 sequence reads: CASSHGFSGNTIYF. CDR3 bases: TGTGCCAGCAGTCACGGGTTCTCTGGAAACACCATATATTTT.

The table lists this clone with a count of one. The V gene is TRBV30, the J gene TRBJ1-2; D perhaps matches TRBD1 (5 bases). Trimming left V 4 bases short and J 7 bases short, with 13 bases between. Germline-derived CDR1 and CDR2 are GTSNPN and SVGIG (reference sequence). CDR3 size: 12 residues. DNA for the CDR3: TGTGCCTGGATTACGAACGGGGGTGGCTACACCTTC. This translates into CAWITNGGGYTF. The full variable domain, its missing parts supplied by reference TRBV30 and TRBJ1-2, is SQTIHQWPATLVQPVGSPLSLECTVEGTSNPNLYWYRQAAGRGLQLLFYSVGIGQISSEVPQNLSASRPQDRQFILSSKKLLLSDSGFYLCAWITNGGGYTFGSGTRLTVV.

This clone was observed at least ten times. This sequence joins TRBV2 and TRBJ1-2, with a weak D call TRBD1 (6 bases). Trimming shortened V by 10 bases and J by 0 bases, and 21 bases separated the two germline ends. Germline assignment: CDR1 SNHLY and CDR2 FYNNEI. This CDR3 comprises 16 residues. The CDR3 DNA sequence: TGTGCCACCCCCCCAGTGGGGGGGCCCTCTAACTATGGCTACACCTTC. Translated, it gives CATPPVGGPSNYGYTF.

The V and J genes are TRBV7-9 and TRBJ1-6, with D tentatively TRBD1 (6 bases). The ends were cut back, 5 bases at V and 7 bases at J, with 9 bases in the middle. CDR3 length equals 13 residues. Looked up from germline, CDR1 is SEHNR and CDR2 is FQNEAQ (reference sequence). The CDR3 nucleotides are TGTGCCAGCAGCAGACAGGACAATTCACCCCTCCACTTT. Amino acids: CASSRQDNSPLHF.

This chain joins TRBV2 and TRBJ1-4; possible D gene TRBD1, 5 bases. V lost 4 bases, J lost 1 base, and 10 bases lay in between. Germline V gives CDR1 SNHLY, CDR2 FYNNEI. The CDR3 is 15 amino acids. The CDR3 sequence: CASSGGGGTNEKLFF. As DNA, the CDR3 is TGTGCCAGCAGTGGGGGGGGTGGAACTAATGAAAAACTGTTTTTT. The whole variable domain, remainder taken from reference TRBV2 and TRBJ1-4, is EPEVTQTPSHQVTQMGQEVILRCVPISNHLYFYWYRQILGQKVEFLVSFYNNEISEKSEIFDDQFSVERPDGSNFTLKIRSTKLEDSAMYFCASSGGGGTNEKLFFGSGTQLSVL.

The rearrangement joins TRBV6-5 to TRBJ2-7, with 7 bases lining up with TRBD1. This CDR3 has 15 residues. CDR1 and CDR2 from the germline V gene are MNHEY and SVGAGI. Trimming cost V 7 bases and J 2 bases; bases outside gene matches: 11. The CDR3 is CASIKSPGQPYEQYF. The CDR3 bases are TGTGCCAGCATTAAATCACCGGGACAGCCCTACGAGCAGTACTTC.

This chain uses TRBV11-2 with TRBJ2-1; 11 bases match TRBD2. Germline-derived CDR1 and CDR2 are SGHAT and FQNNGV. This CDR3 is 14 amino acids long. The ends lost 3 bases at V and 5 bases at J; junction bases unmatched: 0. CDR3 residues: CASSFSGRDNEQFF. The CDR3 nucleotides are TGTGCCAGCAGCTTTAGCGGGAGGGACAATGAGCAGTTCTTC.

The chain employs TRBV4-1 and TRBJ2-1; possibly TRBD2 for D (5 bases). CDR1 MGHRA and CDR2 YSYEKL come from the germline V gene. Trimming took 1 base from V and 2 from J, leaving 27 bases between them. The CDR3 is made up of 21 amino acids. CDR3 loop: CASSQGFGQEKRILTYNEQFF. CDR3 DNA: TGCGCCAGCAGCCAAGGATTCGGCCAAGAAAAGCGGATCCTGACCTACAATGAGCAGTTCTTC.

The chain links TRBV30 to TRBJ2-1; possibly TRBD2 for D (6 bases). From germline, CDR1 is GTSNPN and CDR2 SVGIG (reference sequence). The germline V and J ends were trimmed by 3 bases and 9 bases, with 15 bases remaining between them. The CDR3 has 13 amino acids. The DNA of the CDR3 is TGTGCCTGGAGCTATGGGACTTTGGGTGAGCAGTTCTTC. Protein sequence: CAWSYGTLGEQFF.